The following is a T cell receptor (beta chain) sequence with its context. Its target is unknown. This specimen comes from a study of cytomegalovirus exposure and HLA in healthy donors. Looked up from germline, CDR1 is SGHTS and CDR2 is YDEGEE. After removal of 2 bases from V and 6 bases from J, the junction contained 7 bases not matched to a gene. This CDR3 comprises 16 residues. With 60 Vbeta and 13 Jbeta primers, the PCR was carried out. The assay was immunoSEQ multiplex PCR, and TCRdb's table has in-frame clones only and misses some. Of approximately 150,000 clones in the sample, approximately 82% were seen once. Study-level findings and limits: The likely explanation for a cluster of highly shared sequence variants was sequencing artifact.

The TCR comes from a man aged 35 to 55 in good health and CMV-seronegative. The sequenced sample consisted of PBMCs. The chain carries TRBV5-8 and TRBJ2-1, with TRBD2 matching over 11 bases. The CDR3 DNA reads TGTGCCAGCAGCTTAACCGGGACTAGCGGAAGCAATGAGCAGTTCTTC. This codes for CASSLTGTSGSNEQFF.